These 31 T cell receptor beta chains share one sample of origin, sequenced in a study of patients and donors after allogeneic stem cell transplantation. TCRdb passed the RT-PCR reads through MiXCR, listing each CDR3 protein once. The data hold some 160,000 distinct CDR3 sequences, with about 24% observed a single time. Specimen: blood, either unsorted or a sorted T cell fraction (not recorded which). The receptors were gathered from a human donor who was either an allogeneic HSCT recipient or a stem cell or donor lymphocyte infusion donor (not recorded which). It is not recorded whose cells these are; they may come from a transplant donor.

This clonotype was seen only a few times. The V gene is TRBV27, the J gene TRBJ1-1; no definite D call. V lost 4 bases and J 1 base, leaving 7 bases between the germline ends. The CDR3 covers 13 residues. Looked up from germline, CDR1 is MNHEY and CDR2 is SMNVEV (reference sequence). CDR3 loop: CASSSLRNTEAFF. The CDR3, as DNA: TGTGCCAGCAGTTCCCTTAGGAACACTGAAGCTTTCTTT.

The chain links TRBV24-1 to TRBJ2-1; 10 positions agree with TRBD1. CDR1 KGHDR and CDR2 SFDVKD come from the germline V gene. This CDR3 is built from 15 residues. Trimming removed 3 bases from V and 5 bases from J; junction bases left unmatched: 3. As DNA, the CDR3 is TGTGCCACCAGTGATACGGGACAGGGGAACAATGAGCAGTTCTTC. Translation gives CATSDTGQGNNEQFF.

The rearrangement links TRBV5-1 to TRBJ2-3; perhaps TRBD1 as D (6 bases). Germline V gene sequence: CDR1 SGHRS, CDR2 YFSETQ. V lost 0 bases and J lost 0, with 20 bases in between. This CDR3 comprises 19 residues. The CDR3 DNA reads TGCGCCAGCAGCTTGGGCCCCTCGACAGGCACCAGAAGCACAGATACGCAGTATTTT. Amino acid sequence: CASSLGPSTGTRSTDTQYF.

This clonotype was found a few times. The chain uses TRBV27 and TRBJ2-1, with unresolved D. V dropped 4 bases and J dropped 6 bases, with 22 bases sitting between them. Germline assignment: CDR1 MNHEY and CDR2 SMNVEV (reference sequence). The CDR3 extends over 17 amino acids. CDR3 nucleotide sequence: TGTGCCAGCAGTTCGGACCAAACCCAGGTGAAACCCAATGAGCAGTTCTTC. It is translated as CASSSDQTQVKPNEQFF.

This clonotype was seen only a few times. V usage is TRBV20-1 and J usage is TRBJ2-1; TRBD2 matches 7 bases. The CDR3 runs to 17 residues. V shed 0 bases, J shed 1 base, and the junction held 9 bases outside the gene matches. Per the germline V gene, CDR1 is DFQATT and CDR2 is SNEGSKA (reference sequence). CDR3 nucleotides: TGCAGTGCTAGAGAAGGCGGGAGAATGGATTCCTACAATGAGCAGTTCTTC. It yields the protein CSAREGGRMDSYNEQFF.

The genes are TRBV5-1 and TRBJ2-2; 7 nucleotides line up with TRBD1. Germline lookup yields CDR1 SGHRS and CDR2 YFSETQ. The CDR3 is 17 amino acids. After removal of 4 bases from V and 6 bases from J, the junction contained 15 bases not matched to a gene. The CDR3 loop is CASSNRAGGDLAGELFF. CDR3 in DNA: TGCGCCAGCAGCAACCGGGCAGGGGGTGATCTCGCCGGGGAGCTGTTTTTT. Looking up the rest from reference TRBV5-1 and TRBJ2-2 gives the full variable domain: KAGVTQTPRYLIKTRGQQVTLSCSPISGHRSVSWYQQTPGQGLQFLFEYFSETQRNKGNFPGRFSGRQFSNSRSEMNVSTLELGDSALYLCASSNRAGGDLAGELFFGEGSRLTVL.

The sample holds a few counts of this clonotype. This chain links TRBV7-9 with TRBJ1-6; unclear D gene. V was cut by 1 base and J by 6 bases, with 7 bases left in between. The CDR3 has 14 residues. The germline V gene encodes CDR1 SEHNR and CDR2 FQNEAQ (reference sequence). The CDR3 nucleotides read TGTGCCAGCAGCTTAGAGGGCAGTAATTCACCCCTCCACTTT. Translated, it gives CASSLEGSNSPLHF.

The V gene is TRBV25-1, the J gene TRBJ1-1; 7 nucleotides align to TRBD1. The CDR3 runs 16 residues. Germline CDR1 and CDR2: MGHDK and SYGVNS. V lost 0 bases and J lost 3; bases outside the gene matches: 7. CDR3: CASSEYPGGSYTEAFF. Here the CDR3 DNA reads TGTGCCAGCAGTGAATACCCAGGGGGATCGTACACTGAAGCTTTCTTT.

V gene TRBV6-5 combines with J gene TRBJ2-1; 12 nucleotides agree with TRBD2. CDR3 size: 17 residues. Germline CDR1 and CDR2: MNHEY and SVGAGI. Trimming took 5 bases from V and 7 from J; bases not matched to a gene: 12. The CDR3 DNA follows: TGTGCCAGCAGTAAGGGGAAGACTAGCGGGGGAGGGAATGAGCAGTTCTTC. Translating it yields CASSKGKTSGGGNEQFF.

The genes are TRBV9 and TRBJ2-1; D might be TRBD1 or TRBD2, each matching 5 bases. The CDR3 extends over 17 amino acids. V shed 4 bases and J shed 2 bases, with 19 bases lying between them. Germline CDR1 reads SGDLS; CDR2 reads YYNGEE. CDR3 nucleotide sequence: TGTGCCAGCAGCCCATACATAGCGTGGGGCACCTACAATGAGCAGTTCTTC. As protein: CASSPYIAWGTYNEQFF.

The rearrangement links TRBV24-1 to TRBJ2-5; perhaps TRBD1 as D (5 bases). This CDR3 is built from 14 residues. The ends were cut back, 5 bases at V and 2 bases at J, with 11 bases in the middle. Germline-derived CDR1 and CDR2 are KGHDR and SFDVKD. This CDR3 reads CATSVDSLQETQYF. CDR3 coding DNA: TGTGCCACCAGTGTTGACAGTCTACAAGAGACCCAGTACTTC.

A few counts support this clonotype. This rearrangement joins TRBV6-2 or TRBV6-3 to TRBJ2-3; 11 positions agree with TRBD2. The V and J ends lost 5 bases and 5 bases, in that order; junction bases with no gene match: 3. This CDR3 has 14 amino acids. Germline V lookup: CDR1 MNHEY, CDR2 SVGEGT. The CDR3 DNA reads as TGTGCCAGCAGTCCCCTAGCGGGAGGAGATACGCAGTATTTT. Residues: CASSPLAGGDTQYF.

The chain combines TRBV5-1 with TRBJ1-1; D unresolved. V was trimmed by 4 bases and J by 4 bases, leaving 8 bases between them. CDR1 and CDR2 from the germline V gene are SGHRS and YFSETQ. CDR3 length equals 12 residues. CDR3 nucleotide sequence: TGCGCCAGCAGCAACTTGGTCACTGAAGCTTTCTTT. The encoded protein is CASSNLVTEAFF.

This clonotype was detected only a few times. The rearrangement joins TRBV6-6 to TRBJ1-1, with D possibly matching TRBD1 (5 bases). The CDR3 spans 12 residues. The V and J ends lost 5 bases and 8 bases respectively, with 12 bases between them. Germline lookup yields CDR1 MNHNY and CDR2 SVGAGI (reference sequence). This CDR3 reads CASSGGLPEAFF. The CDR3 DNA reads TGTGCCAGCAGTGGGGGACTGCCAGAAGCTTTCTTT.

The chain links TRBV5-1 to TRBJ2-4, with 10 bases lining up with TRBD1. Germline loops: CDR1 SGHRS, CDR2 YFSETQ. The CDR3 spans 16 residues. V dropped 0 bases and J dropped 7; count of bases not matched to a gene: 7. CDR3 bases: TGCGCCAGCAGCTTGGTGGGACAGGGGTTTGGGAACATTCAGTACTTC. The encoded protein is CASSLVGQGFGNIQYF.

The chain combines TRBV19 with TRBJ2-1; D unresolved. CDR1 and CDR2 from the germline V gene are LNHDA and SQIVND (reference sequence). The CDR3 totals 14 residues. Trimming removed 3 bases at V and 3 bases at J, with 9 bases between. CDR3 sequence (DNA): TGTGCCAGTAGTATCCTAAAGGGCTACAATGAGCAGTTCTTC. Its translation is CASSILKGYNEQFF.

The CDR3 spells CASSPRGASNQPQHF. CDR3 in DNA: TGCGCCAGCAGCCCGAGGGGGGCTAGCAATCAGCCCCAGCATTTT. The rearrangement joins TRBV4-1 to TRBJ1-5; weak D call: TRBD1 (6 bases). The CDR3 has 15 residues. Trimming stripped 4 bases from V and 0 bases from J, with 10 bases between. Germline-derived CDR1 and CDR2 are MGHRA and YSYEKL.

V gene TRBV29-1 combines with J gene TRBJ2-2; tentatively, D is TRBD1 or TRBD2 (6 bases each). Per germline, CDR1 SQVTM and CDR2 ANQGSEA. The CDR3 is 14 amino acids. V was pared by 2 bases and J by 5 bases, with 12 bases between. The CDR3 reads CSVEMGGWTGELFF. DNA for the CDR3: TGCAGCGTTGAAATGGGGGGCTGGACCGGGGAGCTGTTTTTT.

This rearrangement joins TRBV27 to TRBJ2-1, with TRBD2 as a possible D gene (7 bases). This CDR3 has 15 amino acids. V lost 1 base to trimming and J lost 4 bases, with 11 bases between them. Germline V gene sequence: CDR1 MNHEY, CDR2 SMNVEV (reference sequence). DNA for the CDR3: TGTGCCAGCAGTTTATGGGGAGGGGGGTACAATGAGCAGTTCTTC. The encoded protein is CASSLWGGGYNEQFF.

This clonotype was seen only a few times. The chain carries TRBV5-1 and TRBJ2-1, with 7 bases lining up with TRBD1. This CDR3 comprises 17 residues. The trim removed 4 bases at V and 0 bases at J, leaving 10 bases unmatched. In germline, CDR1 is SGHRS, CDR2 YFSETQ. For the CDR3, the DNA is TGCGCCAGCAGCAAGGGGACAGATTCAAGCTCCTACAATGAGCAGTTCTTC. Amino acid sequence: CASSKGTDSSSYNEQFF.

V is TRBV7-9 and J is TRBJ1-2; D call uncertain. The germline V and J ends were trimmed by 6 bases and 3 bases, with 5 bases remaining between them. The CDR3 has 11 residues. CDR1 and CDR2 from the germline V gene are SEHNR and FQNEAQ (reference sequence). The CDR3 nucleotides read TGTGCCAGCAGACGGTACTATGGCTACACCTTC. It codes for CASRRYYGYTF.

This clonotype has just a few counts. The chain has TRBV10-3 and TRBJ1-1; 7 bases map to TRBD1. Germline values: CDR1 ENHRY, CDR2 SYGVKD. The ends lost 5 bases at V and 6 bases at J; junction bases unmatched: 6. CDR3 length: 13 residues. The CDR3 sequence: CAISPDRAAEAFF. The CDR3 DNA sequence: TGTGCCATCAGTCCTGACAGGGCGGCTGAAGCTTTCTTT.

The chain links TRBV28 to TRBJ1-2; the match to TRBD1 covers 9 bases. The CDR3 has 13 amino acids. CDR1 is MDHEN, CDR2 SYDVKM, per germline. Losses at the gene ends were 5 bases for V and 8 bases for J; bases not matched to a gene: 6. The CDR3 loop reads CASSPQGASGYTF. The DNA for the CDR3 is TGTGCCAGCAGTCCACAGGGGGCTAGCGGCTACACCTTC.

This clonotype appeared many times. This rearrangement joins TRBV7-9 to TRBJ1-2; D gene uncertain. CDR1 and CDR2 from the germline V gene are SEHNR and FQNEAQ (reference sequence). The germline V and J ends were trimmed by 2 bases and 13 bases, with 8 bases remaining between them. The CDR3 has 10 residues. The CDR3 here is CASSLSGSTF. DNA of the CDR3: TGTGCCAGCAGCTTATCTGGGAGCACCTTC.

The chain is built from TRBV5-1 and TRBJ2-1; 9 bases align to TRBD1. In germline, CDR1 is SGHRS, CDR2 YFSETQ. The CDR3 sequence is 13 residues long. J gave up 9 bases and V 4 bases, and 5 bases lay outside the gene matches. The CDR3 DNA reads as TGCGCCAGCAGCGGGGGACAGGGACTTGAGCAGTTCTTC. Translating it yields CASSGGQGLEQFF.

This clonotype has just one count. The J gene is TRBJ2-4, the V gene TRBV30; 7 nucleotides line up with TRBD1. The CDR3 is 15 residues long. Germline V gives CDR1 GTSNPN, CDR2 SVGIG (reference sequence). With V trimmed by 2 bases and J by 4 bases, 8 bases remained unmatched. As DNA, the CDR3 is TGTGCCTGGAGTCCAAGGGGGACAGCAAAAAACATTCAGTACTTC. Amino acids: CAWSPRGTAKNIQYF.

The rearrangement joins TRBV4-2 to TRBJ1-2; 7 nucleotides agree with TRBD1. Germline lookup yields CDR1 LGHNA and CDR2 YNFKEQ. The V segment lost 1 base and the J segment 5 bases; nucleotides outside the gene matches: 10. The CDR3 consists of 16 residues. The CDR3, as DNA: TGTGCCAGCAGCCAAGCAGGGGGGCACCCAGATTATGGCTACACCTTC. This codes for CASSQAGGHPDYGYTF.

The chain couples TRBV5-5 to TRBJ2-7; no definite D call. The CDR3 has 11 amino acids. The V gene lost 6 bases and the J gene lost 4 bases, with 8 bases spanning the gap. CDR1 SGHKS and CDR2 YYEKEE come from the germline V gene (reference sequence). The CDR3 region is CASNYLYEQYF. Written as DNA, the CDR3 is TGTGCCAGCAACTACTTATACGAGCAGTACTTC.

V and J are TRBV7-2 and TRBJ1-4, with TRBD1 matching over 10 bases. This CDR3 has 15 amino acids. The ends lost 5 bases at V and 7 bases at J; junction bases unmatched: 7. Germline lookup yields CDR1 SGHTA and CDR2 FQGNSA. CDR3 in DNA: TGTGCCAGCAGCGCCGACAGGGGGCAGAGTGAAAAACTGTTTTTT. Translating gives CASSADRGQSEKLFF.

The CDR3 loop is CSAGGTGSGSEQYF. The CDR3 region has the DNA TGCAGTGCTGGGGGGACGGGAAGCGGCTCCGAGCAGTACTTC. The rearrangement links TRBV20-1 to TRBJ2-7; D is possibly TRBD2 (6 bases). V was trimmed by 5 bases and J by 6 bases, leaving 20 bases between them. This CDR3 has 14 amino acids. Germline lookup yields CDR1 DFQATT and CDR2 SNEGSKA (reference sequence).

This clonotype showed up just a few times. The chain couples TRBV11-1 to TRBJ1-2, with D tentatively TRBD1 (5 bases). This CDR3 comprises 13 residues. Germline V gene data show CDR1 as SGHAT and CDR2 as FQDESV (reference sequence). Trimming cost V 5 bases and J 4 bases, with 11 bases left between them. The CDR3: CASSRGGVYGYTF. The CDR3 DNA reads as TGTGCCAGCAGCCGCGGAGGGGTCTATGGCTACACCTTC.